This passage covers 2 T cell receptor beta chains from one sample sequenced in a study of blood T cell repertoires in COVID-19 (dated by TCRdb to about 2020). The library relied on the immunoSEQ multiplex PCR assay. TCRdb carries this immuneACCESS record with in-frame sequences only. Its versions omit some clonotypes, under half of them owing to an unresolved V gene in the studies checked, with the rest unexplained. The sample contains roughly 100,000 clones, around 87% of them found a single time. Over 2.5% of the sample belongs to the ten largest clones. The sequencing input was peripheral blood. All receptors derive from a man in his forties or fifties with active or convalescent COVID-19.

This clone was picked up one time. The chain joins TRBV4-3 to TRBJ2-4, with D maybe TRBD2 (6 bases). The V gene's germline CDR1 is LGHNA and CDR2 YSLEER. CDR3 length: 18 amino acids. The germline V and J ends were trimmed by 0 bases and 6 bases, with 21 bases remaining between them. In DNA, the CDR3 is TGCGCCAGCAGCCAAGAGGGGGGAACTACGGTCGGCCTAAACATTCAGTACTTC. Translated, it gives CASSQEGGTTVGLNIQYF.

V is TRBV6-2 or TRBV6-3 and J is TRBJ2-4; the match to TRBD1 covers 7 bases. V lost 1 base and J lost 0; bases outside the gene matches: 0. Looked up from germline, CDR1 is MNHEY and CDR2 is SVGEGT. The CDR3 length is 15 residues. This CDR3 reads CASSYWTGAKNIQYF. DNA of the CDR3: TGTGCCAGCAGTTACTGGACAGGAGCCAAAAACATTCAGTACTTC.